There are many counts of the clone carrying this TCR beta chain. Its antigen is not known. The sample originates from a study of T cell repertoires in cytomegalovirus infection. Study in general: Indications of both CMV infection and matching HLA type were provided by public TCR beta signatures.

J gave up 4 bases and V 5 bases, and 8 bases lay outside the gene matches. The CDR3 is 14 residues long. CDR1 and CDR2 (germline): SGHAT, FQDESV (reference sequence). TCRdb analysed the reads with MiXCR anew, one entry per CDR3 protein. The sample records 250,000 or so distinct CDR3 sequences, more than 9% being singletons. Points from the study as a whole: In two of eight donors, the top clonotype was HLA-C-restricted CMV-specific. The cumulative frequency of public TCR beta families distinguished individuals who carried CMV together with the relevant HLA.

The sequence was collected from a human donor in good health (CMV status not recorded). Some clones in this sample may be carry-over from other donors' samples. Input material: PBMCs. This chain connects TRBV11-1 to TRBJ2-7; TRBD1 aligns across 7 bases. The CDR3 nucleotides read TGTGCCAGCAGCCCGCCGACAGGGAAGTACGAGCAGTACTTC. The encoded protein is CASSPPTGKYEQYF.